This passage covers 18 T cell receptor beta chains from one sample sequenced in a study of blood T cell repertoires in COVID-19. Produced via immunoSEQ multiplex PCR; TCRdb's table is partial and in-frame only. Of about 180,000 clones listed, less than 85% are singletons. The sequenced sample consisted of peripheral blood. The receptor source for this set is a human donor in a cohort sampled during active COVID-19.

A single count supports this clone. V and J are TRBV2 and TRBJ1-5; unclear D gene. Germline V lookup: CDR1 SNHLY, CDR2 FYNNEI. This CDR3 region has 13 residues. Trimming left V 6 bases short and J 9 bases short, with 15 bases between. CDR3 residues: CASSLDRSGPQHF. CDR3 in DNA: TGTGCCAGCAGCCTTGATAGGAGTGGGCCCCAGCATTTT.

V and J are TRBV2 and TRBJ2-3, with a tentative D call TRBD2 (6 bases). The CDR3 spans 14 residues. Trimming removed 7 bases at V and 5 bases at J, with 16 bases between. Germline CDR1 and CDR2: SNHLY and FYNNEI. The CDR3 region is CASTLGPGEDTQYF. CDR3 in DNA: TGTGCCAGCACCCTCGGCCCGGGGGAAGATACGCAGTATTTT.

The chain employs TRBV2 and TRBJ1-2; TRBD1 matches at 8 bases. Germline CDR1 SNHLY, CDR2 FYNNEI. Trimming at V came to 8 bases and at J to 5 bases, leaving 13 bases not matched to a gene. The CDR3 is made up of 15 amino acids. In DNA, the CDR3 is TGTGCCAGCCAGGGACAGGCCCCGGGAGGATATGGCTACACCTTC. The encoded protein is CASQGQAPGGYGYTF.

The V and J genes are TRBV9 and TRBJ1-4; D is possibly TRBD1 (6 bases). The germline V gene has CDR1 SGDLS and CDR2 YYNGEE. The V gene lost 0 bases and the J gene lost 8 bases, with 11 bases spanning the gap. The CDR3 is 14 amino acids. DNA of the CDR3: TGTGCCAGCAGCGTAGGGGCAGGGGACGAAAAACTGTTTTTT. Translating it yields CASSVGAGDEKLFF.

The chain's CDR3 is CASSLDRGPYEQYF. The CDR3 DNA follows: TGTGCCAGCAGCTTGGACAGGGGACCCTACGAGCAGTACTTC. The V and J genes are TRBV5-4 and TRBJ2-7, with TRBD1 matching over 7 bases. This CDR3 region has 14 residues. The V gene end was trimmed by 0 bases and the J gene end by 2 bases; junction bases not matched to a gene: 2. From germline, CDR1 is SGHNT and CDR2 YYREEE (reference sequence).

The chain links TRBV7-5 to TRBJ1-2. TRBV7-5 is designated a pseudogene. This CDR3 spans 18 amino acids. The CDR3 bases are TGTGTCAGAAGCATGCGGCTCCGGGACTCTACCCTTAACTATGGCTACACCTTC. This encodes CVRSMRLRDSTLNYGYTF.

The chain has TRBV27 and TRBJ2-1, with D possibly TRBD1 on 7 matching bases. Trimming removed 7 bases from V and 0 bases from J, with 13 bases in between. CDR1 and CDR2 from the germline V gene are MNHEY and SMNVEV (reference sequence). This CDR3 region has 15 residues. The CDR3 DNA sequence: TGTGCCAGCACCAGGGGGGCTAGCTCCTACAATGAGCAGTTCTTC. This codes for CASTRGASSYNEQFF.

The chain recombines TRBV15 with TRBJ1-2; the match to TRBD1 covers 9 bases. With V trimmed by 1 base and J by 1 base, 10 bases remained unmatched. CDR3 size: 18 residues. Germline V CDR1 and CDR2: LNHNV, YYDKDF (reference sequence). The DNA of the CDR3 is TGTGCCACCAGCAGAGGGTCCCGGGACAGGGTCGGTAACTATGGCTACACCTTC. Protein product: CATSRGSRDRVGNYGYTF.

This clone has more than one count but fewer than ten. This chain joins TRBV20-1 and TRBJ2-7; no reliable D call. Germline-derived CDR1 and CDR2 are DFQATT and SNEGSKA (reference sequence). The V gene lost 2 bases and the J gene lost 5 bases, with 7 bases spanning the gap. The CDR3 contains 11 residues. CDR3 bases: TGCAGTGCTAGACAGATTGACGAGCAGTACTTC. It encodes CSARQIDEQYF.

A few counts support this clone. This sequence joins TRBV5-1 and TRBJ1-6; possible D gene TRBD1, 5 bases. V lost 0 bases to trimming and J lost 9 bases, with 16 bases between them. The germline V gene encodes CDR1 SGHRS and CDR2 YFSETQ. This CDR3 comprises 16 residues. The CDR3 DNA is TGCGCCAGCAGCTTGGCCGGTGCAGGGTCGGGTTCACCCCTCCACTTT. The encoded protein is CASSLAGAGSGSPLHF.

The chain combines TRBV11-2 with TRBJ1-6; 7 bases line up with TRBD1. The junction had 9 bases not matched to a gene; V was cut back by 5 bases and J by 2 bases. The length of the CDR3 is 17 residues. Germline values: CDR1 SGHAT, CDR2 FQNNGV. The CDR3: CASSADRDWAYNSPLHF. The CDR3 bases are TGTGCCAGCAGCGCCGACAGGGATTGGGCCTATAATTCACCCCTCCACTTT.

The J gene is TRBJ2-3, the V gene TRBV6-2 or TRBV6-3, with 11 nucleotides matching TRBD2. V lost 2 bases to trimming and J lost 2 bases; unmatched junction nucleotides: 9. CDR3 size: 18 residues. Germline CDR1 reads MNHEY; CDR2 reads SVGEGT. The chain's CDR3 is CASSYRRLAGSSTDTQYF. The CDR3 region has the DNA TGTGCCAGCAGTTACCGTAGACTAGCGGGGTCATCCACAGATACGCAGTATTTT.

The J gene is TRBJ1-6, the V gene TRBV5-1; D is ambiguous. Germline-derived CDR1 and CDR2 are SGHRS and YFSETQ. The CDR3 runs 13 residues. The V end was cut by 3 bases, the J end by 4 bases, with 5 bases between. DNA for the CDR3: TGCGCCAGCAGCTCCACATATAATTCACCCCTCCACTTT. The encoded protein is CASSSTYNSPLHF.

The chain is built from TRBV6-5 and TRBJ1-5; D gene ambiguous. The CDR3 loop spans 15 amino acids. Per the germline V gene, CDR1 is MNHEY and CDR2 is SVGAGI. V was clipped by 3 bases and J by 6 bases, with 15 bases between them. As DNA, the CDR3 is TGTGCCAGCAGTTATCGCCCGGGTCTGGGTCAGCCCCAGCATTTT. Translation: CASSYRPGLGQPQHF.

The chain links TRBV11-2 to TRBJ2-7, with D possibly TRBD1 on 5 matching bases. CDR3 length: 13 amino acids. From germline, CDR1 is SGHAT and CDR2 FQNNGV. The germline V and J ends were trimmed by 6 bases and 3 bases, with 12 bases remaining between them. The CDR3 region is CASSFDSLYEQYF. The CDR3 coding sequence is TGTGCCAGCAGTTTCGACAGCCTCTACGAGCAGTACTTC.

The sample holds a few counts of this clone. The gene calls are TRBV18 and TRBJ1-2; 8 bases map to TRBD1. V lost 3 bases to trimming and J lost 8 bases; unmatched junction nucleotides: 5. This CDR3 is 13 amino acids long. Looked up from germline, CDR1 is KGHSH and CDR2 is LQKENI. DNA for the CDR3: TGTGCCAGCTCACCGGACAGGGAACAAGGCTACACCTTC. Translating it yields CASSPDREQGYTF.

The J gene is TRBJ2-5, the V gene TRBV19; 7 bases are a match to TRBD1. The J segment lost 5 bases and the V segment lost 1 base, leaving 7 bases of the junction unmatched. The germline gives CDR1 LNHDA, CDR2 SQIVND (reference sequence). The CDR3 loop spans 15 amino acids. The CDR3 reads CASSIATGRSETQYF. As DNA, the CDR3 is TGTGCCAGTAGTATAGCGACAGGGAGAAGTGAGACCCAGTACTTC.

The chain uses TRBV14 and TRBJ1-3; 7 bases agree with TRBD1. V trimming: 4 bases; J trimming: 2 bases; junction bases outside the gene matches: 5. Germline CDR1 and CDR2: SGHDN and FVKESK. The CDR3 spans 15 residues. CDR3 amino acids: CASSRDRVPGNTIYF. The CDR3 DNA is TGTGCCAGCAGCCGAGACAGGGTCCCTGGAAACACCATATATTTT.